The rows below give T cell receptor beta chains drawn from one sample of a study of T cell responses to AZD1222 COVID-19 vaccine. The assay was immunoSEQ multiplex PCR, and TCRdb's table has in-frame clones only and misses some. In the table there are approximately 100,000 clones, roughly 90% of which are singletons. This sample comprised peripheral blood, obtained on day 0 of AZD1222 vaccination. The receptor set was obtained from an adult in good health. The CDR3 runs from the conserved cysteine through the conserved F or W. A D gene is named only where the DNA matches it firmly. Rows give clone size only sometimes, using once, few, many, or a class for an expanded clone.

CDR3: CASRIDRLMNTEAFF
DNA: TGTGCCAGCAGGATCGACAGATTAATGAACACTGAAGCTTTCTTT
size: -
D: -
V: TRBV7-2
J: TRBJ1-1

CDR3: CASSPPPRQGINEQFF
DNA: TGTGCCAGCAGCCCCCCCCCAAGACAGGGTATTAATGAGCAGTTCTTC
size: -
D: TRBD1
V: TRBV7-9
J: TRBJ2-1

CDR3: CASSGHSNQPQHF
DNA: TGTGCCAGCAGTGGACATAGCAATCAGCCCCAGCATTTT
size: -
D: -
V: TRBV6-2/TRBV6-3
J: TRBJ1-5

CDR3: CASRGRSYNEQFF
DNA: TGTGCCAGCAGGGGCAGGTCCTACAATGAGCAGTTCTTC
size: -
D: -
V: TRBV2
J: TRBJ2-1

CDR3: CASSQEAGPLGYEQYF
DNA: TGCGCCAGCAGCCAAGAAGCCGGGCCACTGGGCTACGAGCAGTACTTC
size: -
D: -
V: TRBV4-3
J: TRBJ2-7

CDR3: CAISARGVITEAFF
DNA: TGTGCCATCAGTGCCCGGGGGGTGATCACTGAAGCTTTCTTT
size: -
D: -
V: TRBV10-3
J: TRBJ1-1

CDR3: CAISEGPDSSSYEQYF
DNA: TGTGCCATCAGTGAAGGCCCAGACTCGAGCTCCTACGAGCAGTACTTC
size: once
D: -
V: TRBV10-3
J: TRBJ2-7

CDR3: CASSPDGLSNGYTF
DNA: TGTGCCAGCAGCCCCGACGGGCTTTCCAATGGCTACACCTTC
size: -
D: -
V: TRBV7-2
J: TRBJ1-2

CDR3: CASSVRRGLGYTF
DNA: TGCGCCAGCAGCGTCCGAAGGGGGCTCGGCTACACCTTC
size: -
D: TRBD1
V: TRBV5-1
J: TRBJ1-2

CDR3: CASSLLAVSSYNEQFF
DNA: TGTGCCAGCAGCTTACTAGCGGTGAGCTCCTACAATGAGCAGTTCTTC
size: few
D: TRBD2
V: TRBV11-3
J: TRBJ2-1

CDR3: CASSIGGTESNQPQHF
DNA: TGTGCCAGTAGTATAGGTGGGACAGAGTCCAATCAGCCCCAGCATTTT
size: -
D: TRBD1
V: TRBV19
J: TRBJ1-5

CDR3: CSVEGLGGPLNGYTF
DNA: TGCAGCGTTGAAGGGTTGGGGGGCCCTCTCAATGGCTACACCTTC
size: -
D: -
V: TRBV29-1
J: TRBJ1-2

CDR3: CASSQESQGTGVLGEQYF
DNA: TGCGCCAGCAGCCAAGAGTCCCAGGGTACAGGGGTCCTTGGAGAGCAGTACTTC
size: -
D: TRBD1
V: TRBV4-3
J: TRBJ2-7

CDR3: CASSKGEPDQPQHF
DNA: TGTGCCAGCAGCAAAGGAGAACCTGATCAGCCCCAGCATTTT
size: -
D: -
V: TRBV21-1
J: TRBJ1-5

CDR3: CASSRGGDQPQHF
DNA: TGTGCCAGCAGTCGTGGCGGGGATCAGCCCCAGCATTTT
size: -
D: -
V: TRBV7-8
J: TRBJ1-5

CDR3: CASSQGQTYEMNTEAFF
DNA: TGCGCCAGCAGCCAAGGACAGACATATGAGATGAACACTGAAGCTTTCTTT
size: -
D: -
V: TRBV4-3
J: TRBJ1-1

CDR3: CASNVIRTDTQYF
DNA: TGTGCCAGCAACGTCATCCGCACAGATACGCAGTATTTT
size: -
D: -
V: TRBV14
J: TRBJ2-3

CDR3: CASSLTGRGGASTDTQYF
DNA: TGTGCCAGCAGCTTAACTGGTCGCGGGGGGGCCAGCACAGATACGCAGTATTTT
size: -
D: TRBD2
V: TRBV7-3
J: TRBJ2-3

CDR3: CASSSWTGQTYEQYF
DNA: TGTGCCAGCAGCTCCTGGACAGGACAGACCTACGAGCAGTACTTC
size: -
D: TRBD1
V: TRBV5-7
J: TRBJ2-7

CDR3: CATSRGQGSLYGYTF
DNA: TGTGCCACCAGCAGAGGACAGGGGAGCCTCTATGGCTACACCTTC
size: -
D: TRBD1
V: TRBV15
J: TRBJ1-2

CDR3: CATSRDRGNQETQYF
DNA: TGTGCCACCAGCAGAGATAGAGGGAACCAAGAGACCCAGTACTTC
size: -
D: -
V: TRBV15
J: TRBJ2-5

CDR3: CASSSDRGDSPLHF
DNA: TGTGCCAGCAGCTCTGACAGGGGAGATTCACCCCTCCACTTT
size: -
D: TRBD1
V: TRBV5-4
J: TRBJ1-6